A selection of T cell receptor beta chains follows, all from one sample in a study of shared clonotypes between healthy human individuals. TCRdb keeps only in-frame clones here, not all; method: immunoSEQ multiplex PCR. This table has 650,000 to 700,000 clones, about 92% appearing once. The source material was memory CD8+ T cells from PBMCs. These receptor sequences come from a man aged 18 to 30 in good health. Some clones in this sample may be carry-over from other donors' samples. Both conserved end residues are part of each CDR3. A D gene is named only where the DNA matches it firmly. Part of the rows lack a size; the others show once, few, many or a class for expanded clones.

CDR3: CASSREFHNEQFF
DNA: TGCGCCAGCAGCCGCGAGTTCCACAATGAGCAGTTCTTC
D: .
J: TRBJ2-1
V: TRBV5-1
size: .

CDR3: CASTWGGGEQYF
DNA: TGTGCCAGTACCTGGGGGGGAGGCGAGCAGTACTTC
D: TRBD2
J: TRBJ2-7
V: TRBV25-1
size: .

CDR3: CASSQTSGSADTQYF
DNA: TGTGCCAGCAGCCAGACTAGCGGGAGCGCAGATACGCAGTATTTT
D: TRBD2
J: TRBJ2-3
V: TRBV7-6
size: .

CDR3: CASTPGRNTEAFF
DNA: TGTGCCAGCACACCAGGGCGGAACACTGAAGCTTTCTTT
D: .
J: TRBJ1-1
V: TRBV6-1
size: .

CDR3: CASSAGTGRRETQYF
DNA: TGTGCCAGTAGTGCCGGGACAGGGCGCCGGGAGACCCAGTACTTC
D: TRBD1
J: TRBJ2-5
V: TRBV19
size: few

CDR3: CAWSYVTSSSTDTQYF
DNA: TGTGCCTGGAGTTATGTGACTAGCAGTTCCACAGATACGCAGTATTTT
D: TRBD2
J: TRBJ2-3
V: TRBV30
size: few

CDR3: CATGALEQYF
DNA: TGTGCCACCGGGGCCTTGGAGCAGTACTTC
D: .
J: TRBJ2-7
V: TRBV25-1
size: .

CDR3: CASSFLGQGIADTQYF
DNA: TGTGCCAGCAGTTTTCTAGGACAGGGGATAGCAGATACGCAGTATTTT
D: TRBD1
J: TRBJ2-3
V: TRBV27
size: .

CDR3: CASSLATGQHYEQYF
DNA: TGTGCCAGCAGCTTAGCGACGGGACAGCACTACGAGCAGTACTTC
D: TRBD1
J: TRBJ2-7
V: TRBV7-9
size: once

CDR3: CATSRRGTSGITQYF
DNA: TGTGCCACCAGCAGACGCGGGACTAGCGGGATTACCCAGTACTTC
D: TRBD2
J: TRBJ2-5
V: TRBV15
size: .

CDR3: CASSPPGGVAFF
DNA: TGTGCCAGCAGTCCCCCTGGGGGAGTCGCGTTCTTC
D: .
J: TRBJ2-1
V: TRBV27
size: once

CDR3: CASSERGHTEAFF
DNA: TGTGCCAGCAGTGAAAGAGGGCATACTGAAGCTTTCTTT
D: .
J: TRBJ1-1
V: TRBV6-1
size: .

CDR3: CASSQEVERERNEQFF
DNA: TGCGCCAGCAGCCAAGAAGTGGAGCGGGAGAGGAATGAGCAGTTCTTC
D: TRBD2
J: TRBJ2-1
V: TRBV4-3
size: .

CDR3: CASSFSQGSYEQYF
DNA: TGTGCCAGCAGTTTTTCACAGGGTTCCTACGAGCAGTACTTC
D: .
J: TRBJ2-7
V: TRBV27
size: once

CDR3: CASSPQGTADLYEQYF
DNA: TGTGCCAGCTCACCCCAAGGGACAGCGGATCTTTACGAGCAGTACTTC
D: TRBD1
J: TRBJ2-7
V: TRBV18
size: .

CDR3: CASTLRGQGALEQYF
DNA: TGTGCCAGCACCCTCCGGGGACAGGGGGCTCTCGAGCAGTACTTC
D: TRBD1
J: TRBJ2-7
V: TRBV27
size: .

CDR3: CASSQVYGYEQYF
DNA: TGCGCCAGCAGCCAAGTGTATGGTTACGAGCAGTACTTC
D: .
J: TRBJ2-7
V: TRBV4-1
size: .